Included here is one TCR beta chain sequence, with context. CDR3 size: 14 residues. The V gene's germline CDR1 is SGHDT and CDR2 YYEEEE. V gave up 5 bases and J gave up 3 bases; unmatched junction bases: 8. This specimen comes from a study of blood T cell repertoires in COVID-19. At the level of the study: Material from acute and convalescent COVID-19 was sourced from the United States, Italy and Spain. The analysed material was cDNA or gDNA that came from T cells, B-cell-depleted T cells, or PBMCs.

Original methodology: The authors estimated nucleated cell counts from reference gene primer amplification. The method was immunoSEQ multiplex PCR; TCRdb's version includes in-frame clones alone and lacks a portion of them. V and J calls and clone size are copied from that table; D and trimming were computed from the DNA. Among some 120,000 clones, 80% to 90% were seen once, and the ten largest hold approximately 19%. The sequence was collected from a human donor with acute or convalescent COVID-19. The donor label of this sample is uncertain. The sample consisted of peripheral blood. This rearrangement joins TRBV5-6 to TRBJ2-7; 7 positions agree with TRBD1. DNA for the CDR3: TGTGCCAGCAGTCAATCCGGGACAGACTACGAGCAGTACTTC. Its protein is CASSQSGTDYEQYF. Variable domain in full (rest from reference TRBV5-6 and TRBJ2-7): DAGVTQSPTHLIKTRGQQVTLRCSPKSGHDTVSWYQQALGQGPQFIFQYYEEEERQRGNFPDRFSGHQFPNYSSELNVNALLLGDSALYLCASSQSGTDYEQYFGPGTRLTVT.